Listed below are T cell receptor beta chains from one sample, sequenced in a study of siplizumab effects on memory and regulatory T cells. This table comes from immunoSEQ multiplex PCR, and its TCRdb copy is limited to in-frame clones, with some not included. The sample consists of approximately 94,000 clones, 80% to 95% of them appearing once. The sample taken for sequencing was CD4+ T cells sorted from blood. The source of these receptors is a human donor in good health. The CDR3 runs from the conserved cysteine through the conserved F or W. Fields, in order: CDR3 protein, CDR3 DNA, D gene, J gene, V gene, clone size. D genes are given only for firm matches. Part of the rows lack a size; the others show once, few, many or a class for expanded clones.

CASSATGGGYTF	TGTGCCAGCAGCGCGACAGGGGGAGGCTACACCTTC	TRBD1	TRBJ1-2	TRBV9	.
CASSHTDRGGYGYTF	TGTGCCAGCAGCCACACGGACAGGGGAGGCTATGGCTACACCTTC	TRBD1	TRBJ1-2	TRBV7-2	.
CATSLDRYSNQPQHF	TGTGCCACCAGCCTTGACAGGTATAGCAATCAGCCCCAGCATTTT	.	TRBJ1-5	TRBV15	.
CASSLERTEEAFF	TGTGCCAGCAGCTTGGAGCGGACGGAAGAAGCTTTCTTT	.	TRBJ1-1	TRBV5-4	.
CASSQDKANTGELFF	TGCGCCAGCAGCCAAGATAAAGCGAACACCGGGGAGCTGTTTTTT	.	TRBJ2-2	TRBV4-3	once
CASSYESYGYTF	TGCGCCAGCAGCTACGAGAGCTATGGCTACACCTTC	.	TRBJ1-2	TRBV5-1	once
CAWSVGQGGTDTQYF	TGTGCCTGGAGTGTAGGTCAGGGAGGGACAGATACGCAGTATTTT	TRBD2	TRBJ2-3	TRBV30	.
CAWGGALGNEQFF	TGTGCCTGGGGGGGGGCGTTAGGGAATGAGCAGTTCTTC	.	TRBJ2-1	TRBV30	once
CASSRSAGGAYEQYF	TGTGCCAGCAGCCGATCGGCGGGGGGGGCCTACGAGCAGTACTTC	TRBD2	TRBJ2-7	TRBV7-6	.
CASSLFQYPDTQYF	TGCGCCAGCAGCTTGTTCCAGTACCCAGATACGCAGTATTTT	.	TRBJ2-3	TRBV5-1	.
CASNWRAGSYNEQFF	TGTGCCAGCAATTGGAGGGCAGGTTCCTACAATGAGCAGTTCTTC	.	TRBJ2-1	TRBV6-1	.
CASSRQVMNTEAFF	TGTGCCAGCTCTCGACAGGTCATGAACACTGAAGCTTTCTTT	.	TRBJ1-1	TRBV18	.
CASSQTRGLENEQFF	TGCGCCAGCAGCCAGACCCGGGGACTGGAGAATGAGCAGTTCTTC	.	TRBJ2-1	TRBV4-1	once
CASRPQVNTEAFF	TGTGCCAGCAGACCACAGGTAAACACTGAAGCTTTCTTT	.	TRBJ1-1	TRBV7-6	.
CASSAGAGNQPQHF	TGTGCCAGCAGTGCGGGGGCGGGCAATCAGCCCCAGCATTTT	.	TRBJ1-5	TRBV6-1	.
CASSAGRDEQFF	TGTGCCAGCAGCGCAGGGAGGGATGAGCAGTTCTTC	TRBD2	TRBJ2-1	TRBV9	.
CAWSALQGHAGNTIYF	TGTGCCTGGAGTGCGTTACAGGGACACGCTGGAAACACCATATATTTT	.	TRBJ1-3	TRBV30	.
CAWSVRAGYEQYF	TGTGCCTGGAGTGTACGGGCAGGCTACGAGCAGTACTTC	.	TRBJ2-7	TRBV30	.
CAISSGNTIYF	TGTGCCATCTCCTCTGGAAACACCATATATTTT	.	TRBJ1-3	TRBV10-3	.